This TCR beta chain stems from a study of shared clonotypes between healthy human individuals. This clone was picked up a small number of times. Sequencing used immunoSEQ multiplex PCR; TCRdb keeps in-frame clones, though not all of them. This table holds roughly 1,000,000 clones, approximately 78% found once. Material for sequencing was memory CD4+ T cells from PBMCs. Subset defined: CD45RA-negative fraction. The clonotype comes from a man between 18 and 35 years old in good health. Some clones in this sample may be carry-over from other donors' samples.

This CDR3 is CASSGGATNEKLFF. For the CDR3, the DNA is TGTGCCAGCAGTGGGGGGGCAACTAATGAAAAACTGTTTTTT. This chain connects TRBV27 to TRBJ1-4, with D possibly matching TRBD1 (5 bases). This CDR3 region has 14 residues. CDR1 is MNHEY, CDR2 SMNVEV, per germline (reference sequence). V was pared by 5 bases and J by 0 bases, with 7 bases between.